The source of this T cell receptor (beta chain) is a study of cytomegalovirus exposure and HLA in healthy donors. Study in general: As an earlier analysis found, about 190 million T cells yielded some 120 million unique TCR beta sequences.

Those who donated were healthy bone marrow donors. Germline CDR1 is SGHRS and CDR2 is YFSETQ. The CDR3 is 15 residues long. With 60 Vbeta and 13 Jbeta primers, the PCR was carried out. The method was immunoSEQ multiplex PCR; TCRdb's version includes in-frame clones alone and lacks a portion of them. The table lists just over 150,000 clones, around 76% of them singletons. Sequenced material: PBMCs. The V call is TRBV5-1, the J call TRBJ2-5, with 8 bases that match TRBD2. The J call may be in error: the DNA end matches TRBJ2-7 better. The receptor was derived from a female donor in good health and CMV-seronegative. CDR3 residues: CASSLAEAGVDEQYF. The CDR3 DNA follows: TGCGCCAGCAGCTTGGCCGAAGCGGGAGTCGACGAGCAGTACTTC.